Detailed here is one TCR beta chain. Both 60 Vbeta primers and 13 Jbeta primers went into the PCR. Repertoires were generated with immunoSEQ multiplex PCR, while TCRdb's copy carries only in-frame clones and drops some. Here the sample spans about 200,000 clones, around nine tenths being singletons. This sample is drawn from a study of cytomegalovirus exposure and HLA in healthy donors. V trimming: 10 bases; J trimming: 8 bases; junction bases outside the gene matches: 10. Per germline, CDR1 MDHEN and CDR2 SYDVKM. The CDR3 runs 14 residues. The sequence came from a woman between 18 and 30 years old in good health and CMV-seronegative. The chain combines TRBV28 with TRBJ1-4; 10 bases match TRBD1. The sequenced sample consisted of PBMCs. The CDR3 protein is CATVTGTGVEKLFF. The CDR3 DNA reads TGTGCCACCGTAACCGGGACAGGGGTCGAAAAACTGTTTTTT. Complete variable domain (other parts from reference TRBV28 and TRBJ1-4): DVKVTQSSRYLVKRTGEKVFLECVQDMDHENMFWYRQDPGLGLRLIYFSYDVKMKEKGDIPEGYSVSREKKERFSLILESASTNQTSMYLCATVTGTGVEKLFFGSGTQLSVL.